These 4 T cell receptor beta chains were all obtained from the same sample, sequenced in a study of blood T cell repertoires in COVID-19. The repertoire was sequenced with immunoSEQ multiplex PCR; TCRdb's copy has only in-frame clones and lacks some. The sample contains fewer than 250,000 clones, about four fifths of which appear only once. Source material: peripheral blood. Receptor source: a woman in her seventies with acute or convalescent COVID-19.

This clone was recorded once. The chain couples TRBV9 to TRBJ2-7, with 8 positions matching TRBD1. The CDR3 runs 15 residues. The germline V gene encodes CDR1 SGDLS and CDR2 YYNGEE. V lost 3 bases and J lost 3; bases outside the gene matches: 8. The chain's CDR3 is CASSAGQGGFYEQYF. CDR3 nucleotide sequence: TGTGCCAGCAGCGCAGGACAGGGTGGTTTCTACGAGCAGTACTTC.

The chain has TRBV5-1 and TRBJ2-3; 7 bases map to TRBD1. The ends lost 2 bases at V and 1 base at J; junction bases unmatched: 4. The length of the CDR3 is 15 residues. Germline V gene sequence: CDR1 SGHRS, CDR2 YFSETQ. CDR3 loop: CASSLPTGGTDTQYF. The DNA for the CDR3 is TGCGCCAGCAGCTTACCTACAGGGGGCACAGATACGCAGTATTTT. Full variable domain (remainder filled in from reference TRBV5-1 and TRBJ2-3): KAGVTQTPRYLIKTRGQQVTLSCSPISGHRSVSWYQQTPGQGLQFLFEYFSETQRNKGNFPGRFSGRQFSNSRSEMNVSTLELGDSALYLCASSLPTGGTDTQYFGPGTRLTVL.

This chain links TRBV10-1 with TRBJ1-5; no firm D call. Trimming removed 6 bases from V and 7 bases from J, with 13 bases in between. From germline, CDR1 is WNHNN and CDR2 SYGVQD (reference sequence). The CDR3 length is 13 residues. The CDR3 nucleotides are TGCGCCAGCAGCGAATCCGGGTGGCAGCCCCAGCATTTT. This gives the protein CASSESGWQPQHF.

This clone was detected only once. The chain combines TRBV30 with TRBJ1-5; possible D gene TRBD1, 5 bases. Germline-derived CDR1 and CDR2 are GTSNPN and SVGIG (reference sequence). With 4 bases removed from V and 4 bases from J, the gap between germline ends came to 11 bases. The CDR3 length is 13 residues. The CDR3 protein is CAWNRDRNQPQHF. The CDR3 coding sequence is TGTGCCTGGAATAGAGACAGAAATCAGCCCCAGCATTTT.